This T cell receptor beta chain was captured by sequencing in a study of vaccination and CD4 T cells after COVID-19. At the level of the study: Nasal swab PCR detected SARS-CoV-2 in convalescent patients; fewer than ten had mild disease, one severe.

This clonotype was counted between two and nine times. In TCRdb, the PCR reads were re-called with MiXCR into one record per CDR3 protein. The sample comprises roughly 20,000 distinct CDR3 sequences, under 80% of which are singletons, and approximately 1% rests with the top ten. CDR1 SEHNR and CDR2 FQNEAQ come from the germline V gene (reference sequence). V was shortened by 5 bases and J by 0 bases, with 11 bases between the two germline ends. The CDR3 extends over 15 amino acids. V and J are TRBV7-9 and TRBJ1-5; D gene uncertain. The input for sequencing was CD4+ T cells from blood, taken before SARS-CoV-2 vaccination. The TCR comes from a human donor who had recovered from COVID-19. The CDR3 nucleotides read TGTGCCAGCAGCCCTGGGCTGAATAGCAATCAGCCCCAGCATTTT. It yields the protein CASSPGLNSNQPQHF.